The table lists the clone carrying this TCR beta chain with many counts. Germline-derived CDR1 and CDR2 are DFQATT and SNEGSKA (reference sequence). This CDR3 is 11 amino acids long. Trimming cost V 7 bases and J 2 bases, with 9 bases left between them. In this cohort, patients with other autoimmune diseases, uncontrolled infections, pregnancy or lactation were excluded. The data were taken from a study of Graves' ophthalmopathy and Graves' hyperthyroidism. Study-wide context: Peripheral blood was obtained at first diagnosis, ahead of any treatment.

Transcripts of RNA were the source for amplifying TCR beta CDR3 regions. Investigators did first-round RT-PCR with HTBI primers, then second-round multiplex PCR. TCRdb independently ran MiXCR on the multiplex PCR reads; one entry per CDR3 protein. Of under 800,000 distinct CDR3 sequences in the sample, 20% to 25% were seen once. V is TRBV20-1 and J is TRBJ2-7; TRBD1 might be the D (5 bases). The clonotype comes from a young woman with stable Graves' hyperthyroidism. Some clones in this sample may be carry-over from other donors' samples. Input material: peripheral blood. CDR3 protein: CSVSQAYEQYF. As DNA, the CDR3 is TGCAGTGTTTCACAGGCCTACGAGCAGTACTTC.